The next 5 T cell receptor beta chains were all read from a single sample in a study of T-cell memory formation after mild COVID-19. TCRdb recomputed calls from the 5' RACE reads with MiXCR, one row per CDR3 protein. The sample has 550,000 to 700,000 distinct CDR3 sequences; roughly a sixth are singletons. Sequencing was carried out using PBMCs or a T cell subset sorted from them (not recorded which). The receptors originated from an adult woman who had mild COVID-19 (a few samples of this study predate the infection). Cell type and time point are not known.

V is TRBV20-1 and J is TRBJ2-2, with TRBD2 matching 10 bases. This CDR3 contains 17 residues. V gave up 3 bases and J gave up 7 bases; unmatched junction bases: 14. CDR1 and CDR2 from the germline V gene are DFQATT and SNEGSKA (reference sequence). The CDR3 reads CSARPLGLALKDGELFF. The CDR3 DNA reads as TGCAGTGCTAGGCCTTTGGGACTAGCGTTGAAGGACGGGGAGCTGTTTTTT.

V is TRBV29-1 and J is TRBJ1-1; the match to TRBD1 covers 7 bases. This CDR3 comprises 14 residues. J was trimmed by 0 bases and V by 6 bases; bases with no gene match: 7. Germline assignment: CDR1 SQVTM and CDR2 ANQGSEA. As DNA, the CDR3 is TGCAGCGTCGACCGACAGGGTTTGAACACTGAAGCTTTCTTT. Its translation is CSVDRQGLNTEAFF.

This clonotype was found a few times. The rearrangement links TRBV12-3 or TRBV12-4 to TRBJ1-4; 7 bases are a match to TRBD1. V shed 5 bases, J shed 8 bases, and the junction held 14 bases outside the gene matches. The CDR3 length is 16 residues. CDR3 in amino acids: CASSGMTGMRGEKLFF. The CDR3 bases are TGTGCCAGCAGTGGGATGACAGGGATGCGTGGGGAAAAACTGTTTTTT.

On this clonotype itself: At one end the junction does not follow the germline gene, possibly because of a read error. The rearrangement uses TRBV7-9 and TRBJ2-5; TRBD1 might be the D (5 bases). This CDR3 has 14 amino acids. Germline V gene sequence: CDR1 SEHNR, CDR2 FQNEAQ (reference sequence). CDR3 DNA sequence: TGTGCCGGCAGCCCTAATCGACAGCAAGAGACCCAGTACTTC. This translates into CAGSPNRQQETQYF.

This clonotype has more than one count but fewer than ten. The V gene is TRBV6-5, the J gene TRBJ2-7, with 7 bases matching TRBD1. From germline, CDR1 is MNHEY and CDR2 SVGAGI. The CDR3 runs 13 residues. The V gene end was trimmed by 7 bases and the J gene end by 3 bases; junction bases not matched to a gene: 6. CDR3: CASNPTGSYEQYF. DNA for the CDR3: TGTGCCAGCAACCCGACAGGGAGCTACGAGCAGTACTTC.